One sample yielded the 2 T cell receptor beta chains listed below, sequenced in a study of blood T cell repertoires in COVID-19. Sequencing used immunoSEQ multiplex PCR; TCRdb keeps in-frame clones, though not all of them. The data hold over 200,000 clones, with about 91% observed a single time. The sample consisted of PBMCs or T cells enriched from blood (not recorded which). These receptors originate from a human donor in a cohort exposed to, infected with or recovered from COVID-19 (not recorded which). The donor label of this sample is uncertain.

This clone was seen only once. The gene calls are TRBV10-3 and TRBJ2-1; no reliable D call. Germline V lookup: CDR1 ENHRY, CDR2 SYGVKD. Trimming removed 0 bases at V and 3 bases at J, with 9 bases between. The CDR3 sequence is 15 residues long. CDR3 sequence (DNA): TGTGCCATCAGTGAGTCGGAGACTTACTACAATGAGCAGTTCTTC. This translates into CAISESETYYNEQFF.

The chain is built from TRBV2 and TRBJ1-2, with 7 nucleotides matching TRBD1. Germline values: CDR1 SNHLY, CDR2 FYNNEI. The CDR3 runs 16 residues. Trimming cost V 5 bases and J 5 bases; bases outside gene matches: 14. As DNA, the CDR3 is TGTGCCAGCAGTCTGAGGACAGGCCTGGCGGGGTATGGCTACACCTTC. Protein: CASSLRTGLAGYGYTF. Filled out from reference TRBV2 and TRBJ1-2, the complete variable domain reads EPEVTQTPSHQVTQMGQEVILRCVPISNHLYFYWYRQILGQKVEFLVSFYNNEISEKSEIFDDQFSVERPDGSNFTLKIRSTKLEDSAMYFCASSLRTGLAGYGYTFGSGTRLTVV.